A selection of T cell receptor beta chains follows, all from one sample in a study of blood T cell repertoires in COVID-19. TCRdb keeps only in-frame clones here, not all; method: immunoSEQ multiplex PCR. The sample has 250,000 to 300,000 clones; about 86% are singletons. Sequencing was done on a sample of PBMCs or T cells enriched from blood (not recorded which). The receptors stem from a man aged 50 to 59 who had recovered from COVID-19. Each CDR3 is given with its conserved first and last residue. D genes are given only for firm matches. Clone size is stated in some rows and not others, as once, few, many or a class when expanded.

V gene	J gene	clone size	D gene	CDR3 DNA	CDR3 protein
TRBV4-1	TRBJ2-1	once	NA	TGCGCCAGCAGCCAAACCCGGGACACCAATGAGCAGTTCTTC	CASSQTRDTNEQFF
TRBV20-1	TRBJ2-2	NA	NA	TGCAGTGCTATTAGGGGCGGGGAGCTGTTTTTT	CSAIRGGELFF
TRBV28	TRBJ1-1	NA	NA	TGTGCCAGCAAGGTAGAGCGGGGGGCAGGAACTAACACTGAAGCTTTCTTT	CASKVERGAGTNTEAFF
TRBV2	TRBJ2-5	NA	TRBD2	TGTGCCAGCAGTAGGTCGGCGGGGGGACAAGAGACCCAGTACTTC	CASSRSAGGQETQYF
TRBV12-3/TRBV12-4	TRBJ2-1	many	NA	TGTGCCAGCAGACTGTCCCTCGGTGAGCAGTTCTTC	CASRLSLGEQFF
TRBV4-2	TRBJ1-1	NA	NA	TGTGCCAGCAGCCAAGATCGGGACACTGAAGCTTTCTTT	CASSQDRDTEAFF
TRBV5-4	TRBJ2-1	once	TRBD1	TGTGCCAGCAGCTCCAACAGGGGCCATGAGCAGTTCTTC	CASSSNRGHEQFF
TRBV7-2	TRBJ2-5	NA	TRBD1	TGTGCCAGCAGCCTTATGGACAGGGGAGGTGTAGAGACCCAGTACTTC	CASSLMDRGGVETQYF
TRBV15	TRBJ1-2	NA	TRBD1	TGTGCCACCAGCAGACCCGGGACAGTTTATGGCTACACCTTC	CATSRPGTVYGYTF
TRBV3-1/TRBV3-2	TRBJ2-7	NA	NA	TGTGCCAGCAGCCAAGCGGACTCCCGGCGGGGTGAGCAGTACTTC	CASSQADSRRGEQYF
TRBV6-2/TRBV6-3	TRBJ2-7	NA	NA	TGTGCCAGCAGTTACGTGATCGGGAGCTCCTACGAGCAGTACTTC	CASSYVIGSSYEQYF
TRBV27	TRBJ1-1	NA	NA	TGTGCCAGCAGAGGGGGGGTTATGAACACTGAAGCTTTCTTT	CASRGGVMNTEAFF
TRBV9	TRBJ1-2	NA	NA	TGTGCCAGCAGCGTAGCTCTCCAGGGAGGTGGCTACACCTTC	CASSVALQGGGYTF
TRBV9	TRBJ1-6	NA	NA	TGTGCCAGCAGCGTCCACAAACCAGGGTTCCCTAATTCACCCCTCCACTTT	CASSVHKPGFPNSPLHF
TRBV18	TRBJ1-2	few	TRBD1	TGTGCCAGCTCCCTAGGAACCGGACAGGGGGCGAGCGGCTACACCTTC	CASSLGTGQGASGYTF
TRBV6-5	TRBJ1-1	NA	NA	TGTGCCAGCAGTTACTCGGAGCAAGGAAGGACAGCCAAAGCTTTCTTT	CASSYSEQGRTAKAFF
TRBV28	TRBJ1-6	NA	TRBD1	TGTGCCAGCAGTCTAGGTCCCGGGACAGGGAATTCACCCCTCCACTTT	CASSLGPGTGNSPLHF
TRBV5-1	TRBJ1-1	NA	TRBD1	TGCGCCAGCAGCTTGGCTCAGGGGGCCCCGGAAGCTTTCTTT	CASSLAQGAPEAFF
TRBV5-4	TRBJ2-7	NA	TRBD1	TGTGCCAGCAGCTTCGGACAGGGCGTAAGTGAGCAGTACTTC	CASSFGQGVSEQYF
TRBV7-9	TRBJ1-1	NA	NA	TGTGCCAGCAGCACCCTACGTTCCCCGAGCACTGAAGCTTTCTTT	CASSTLRSPSTEAFF
TRBV6-5	TRBJ1-2	NA	TRBD1	TGTGCCAGACCACCCCATAGGGACAGGGGTATTGGCTACACCTTC	CARPPHRDRGIGYTF
TRBV4-1	TRBJ1-2	NA	TRBD1	TGCGCCAGCAGCCAAGACAGGGGGCCGGCTGGCTACACCTTC	CASSQDRGPAGYTF
TRBV28	TRBJ2-7	NA	TRBD1	TGTGCCAGCAGTTACCCTAGGGGACAGGGCGCCTACGAGCAGTACTTC	CASSYPRGQGAYEQYF
TRBV6-5	TRBJ2-7	once	NA	TGTGCCAGCAGTTACCCGACCGGGGTCCACGAGCAGTACTTC	CASSYPTGVHEQYF
TRBV6-4	TRBJ2-7	NA	TRBD1	TGTGCCAGCAGTCTTACCGGGACAGGGGCCTACGAGCAGTACTTC	CASSLTGTGAYEQYF
TRBV29-1	TRBJ2-5	NA	TRBD2	TGCAGCGTTGAATGGGAGCAGGGAGGGGAGACCCAGTACTTC	CSVEWEQGGETQYF
TRBV6-4	TRBJ1-2	NA	NA	TGTGCCAGCAGGGCCGATGGGGGGAACTATGGCTACACCTTC	CASRADGGNYGYTF
TRBV6-1	TRBJ2-7	NA	TRBD2	TGTGCCAGCAGTGGCCAGCTAGCGGATAACTCCTACGAGCAGTACTTC	CASSGQLADNSYEQYF
TRBV28	TRBJ2-4	NA	NA	TGTGCCAGCAGCCAAAAAAACATTCAGTACTTC	CASSQKNIQYF
TRBV10-2	TRBJ2-3	NA	TRBD2	TGCGCCGCATTATCCACAGCGGGAGTCGGTACGCAGTATTTT	CAALSTAGVGTQYF
TRBV19	TRBJ1-2	NA	NA	TGTGCCAGTAGTATTTTGGGGCGAGGCTACACCTTC	CASSILGRGYTF
TRBV7-2	TRBJ1-1	NA	NA	TGTGCCAGCAGCTTTCGAGGGTTTATTGGCACTGAAGCTTTCTTT	CASSFRGFIGTEAFF
TRBV6-6	TRBJ1-1	NA	NA	TGTGCCAGCAGTTACCCGGAGGTGAACACTGAAGCTTTCTTT	CASSYPEVNTEAFF
TRBV6-5	TRBJ2-3	NA	NA	TGTGCCAGCAGTTACTCGAGAGGGTCCCATACGCAGTATTTT	CASSYSRGSHTQYF
TRBV6-5	TRBJ1-2	NA	NA	TGTGCCAGCAGCCAGGGGTCGTCCTATGGCTACACCTTC	CASSQGSSYGYTF
TRBV5-1	TRBJ2-7	once	NA	TGCGCCAGCAGCTTGGCAGGCCGGCAGCGGGCCAACTACGAGCAGTACTTC	CASSLAGRQRANYEQYF
TRBV1	TRBJ1-4	few	NA	TGCACCAGCAGCCACTGTTATTCAGGGGTGATTATGGAAAAACTGTTTTTT	CTSSHCYSGVIMEKLFF
TRBV18	TRBJ1-1	once	NA	TGTGCCAGCTCACCGATTGACAAAGATGATGAAGCTTTCTTT	CASSPIDKDDEAFF
TRBV10-1	TRBJ1-6	NA	NA	TGCGCCAGCAGTGCAGGGTCCAATTCACCCCTCCACTTT	CASSAGSNSPLHF